The 23 T cell receptor beta chains below were found in one sample sequenced in a study of blood T cell repertoires in COVID-19. Data came from immunoSEQ multiplex PCR; TCRdb stores just in-frame clones and leaves some out. The table has 100,000 to 140,000 clones, around 82% seen once; the top ten hold approximately 4.4%. Specimen: peripheral blood. These receptors were obtained from a human donor in a cohort sampled during active COVID-19.

The chain is built from TRBV5-4 and TRBJ1-4; D perhaps matches TRBD1 (5 bases). This CDR3 has 17 residues. Germline V gene lookup returns CDR1 SGHNT and CDR2 YYREEE (reference sequence). Trimming left V 0 bases short and J 3 bases short, with 15 bases between. Here the CDR3 DNA reads TGTGCCAGCAGCTTGGGACCAGGGTTTCTAGCTAATGAAAAACTGTTTTTT. Encoded protein: CASSLGPGFLANEKLFF.

This chain uses TRBV25-1 with TRBJ2-3; tentatively, D is TRBD1 (6 bases). The V gene lost 9 bases and the J gene lost 7 bases, with 17 bases spanning the gap. Germline V gives CDR1 MGHDK, CDR2 SYGVNS. The CDR3 runs 13 residues. The CDR3 is CASTPTGQNTQYF. The CDR3 DNA reads as TGTGCCAGTACCCCGACAGGTCAAAATACGCAGTATTTT.

The CDR3 reads CASRTYVAPWEQYF. The CDR3, as DNA: TGTGCCAGCCGGACTTATGTCGCCCCCTGGGAGCAGTACTTC. This chain joins TRBV28 and TRBJ2-7, with a possible D match to TRBD2 (5 bases). The V gene's germline CDR1 is MDHEN and CDR2 SYDVKM. This CDR3 is 14 amino acids long. Deletions cut 8 bases from V and 7 bases from J, with 21 bases between. Full variable domain (missing parts from reference TRBV28 and TRBJ2-7): DVKVTQSSRYLVKRTGEKVFLECVQDMDHENMFWYRQDPGLGLRLIYFSYDVKMKEKGDIPEGYSVSREKKERFSLILESASTNQTSMYLCASRTYVAPWEQYFGPGTRLTVT.

This sequence joins TRBV27 and TRBJ1-3, with D unclear. This CDR3 is 14 amino acids long. V dropped 6 bases and J dropped 0 bases, with 9 bases sitting between them. Germline values: CDR1 MNHEY, CDR2 SMNVEV (reference sequence). The CDR3 DNA reads as TGTGCCAGCAGCCTAACCTTCTCTGGAAACACCATATATTTT. Encoded protein: CASSLTFSGNTIYF.

This rearrangement joins TRBV5-1 to TRBJ2-3, with 12 bases identical to TRBD2. The germline V gene has CDR1 SGHRS and CDR2 YFSETQ. The CDR3 length is 17 residues. V lost 0 bases, J lost 4 bases, and 6 bases stayed unmatched. The CDR3 protein is CASSLGLAGVGSDTQYF. CDR3 nucleotides: TGCGCCAGCAGCTTGGGACTAGCGGGAGTCGGCTCAGATACGCAGTATTTT. Together with reference TRBV5-1 and TRBJ2-3, the CDR3 gives the full variable domain: KAGVTQTPRYLIKTRGQQVTLSCSPISGHRSVSWYQQTPGQGLQFLFEYFSETQRNKGNFPGRFSGRQFSNSRSEMNVSTLELGDSALYLCASSLGLAGVGSDTQYFGPGTRLTVL.

V and J are TRBV28 and TRBJ2-6; tentative D call: TRBD1 (6 bases). V lost 5 bases, J lost 2 bases, and 13 bases lay in between. The CDR3 has 16 residues. CDR1 MDHEN and CDR2 SYDVKM come from the germline V gene. The chain's CDR3 is CASSGTGIPGANVLTF. Here the CDR3 DNA reads TGTGCCAGCAGTGGCACAGGGATCCCTGGGGCCAACGTCCTGACTTTC. Drawing the rest from reference TRBV28 and TRBJ2-6, the complete variable domain is DVKVTQSSRYLVKRTGEKVFLECVQDMDHENMFWYRQDPGLGLRLIYFSYDVKMKEKGDIPEGYSVSREKKERFSLILESASTNQTSMYLCASSGTGIPGANVLTFGAGSRLTVL.

The CDR3 DNA reads as TGTGCCAGCAGTTTAATGGGACAGGGGGCCTCGAACACTGAAGCTTTCTTT. Encoded protein: CASSLMGQGASNTEAFF. This chain connects TRBV27 to TRBJ1-1, with 12 nucleotides matching TRBD1. The CDR3 is made up of 17 amino acids. Germline lookup yields CDR1 MNHEY and CDR2 SMNVEV (reference sequence). The J segment lost 1 base and the V segment lost 2 bases, leaving 5 bases of the junction unmatched.

DNA for the CDR3: TGCGCCAGCAGCTTGGGCCCCTACGGGTTTCAGCCCCAGCATTTT. This gives the protein CASSLGPYGFQPQHF. The V call is TRBV5-1, the J call TRBJ1-5; D gene unclear. Germline CDR1 SGHRS, CDR2 YFSETQ. The V end was cut by 0 bases, the J end by 6 bases, with 13 bases between. This CDR3 has 15 amino acids.

This rearrangement joins TRBV7-2 to TRBJ2-1; 7 bases line up with TRBD1. Germline V gene data show CDR1 as SGHTA and CDR2 as FQGNSA. Losses at the gene ends were 2 bases for V and 8 bases for J; bases not matched to a gene: 15. The CDR3 runs to 17 residues. CDR3 residues: CASSLRVGGVGTDEQFF. DNA of the CDR3: TGTGCCAGCAGCTTACGCGTAGGGGGCGTAGGGACGGATGAGCAGTTCTTC.

The rearrangement joins TRBV6-7 to TRBJ2-1; 8 bases are shared with TRBD2. TRBV6-7 is an ORF; its function is uncertain. With V trimmed by 10 bases and J by 8 bases, 16 bases remained unmatched. This CDR3 has 15 amino acids. The CDR3 DNA follows: TGTGCCACCCCGAAAGAAAGCGGGAGAGGGGATGAGCAGTTCTTC. As protein: CATPKESGRGDEQFF.

The J gene is TRBJ2-6, the V gene TRBV7-3; D might be TRBD1 (6 bases). Trimming left V 5 bases short and J 0 bases short, with 17 bases between. Germline CDR1 reads SGHTA; CDR2 reads FQGTGA. This CDR3 is 18 amino acids long. CDR3 residues: CASSPPGDMNSGANVLTF. CDR3 nucleotides: TGTGCCAGCAGCCCCCCCGGGGACATGAACTCTGGGGCCAACGTCCTGACTTTC.

The CDR3 DNA is TGTGCCAGCAGCTTAGCGGCTCGGGACAAGCATCAGCCCCAGCATTTT. This translates into CASSLAARDKHQPQHF. This chain uses TRBV7-8 with TRBJ1-5, with a tentative D call TRBD1 (6 bases). V dropped 0 bases and J dropped 5 bases, with 14 bases sitting between them. CDR1 and CDR2 (germline): SGHVS, FQNEAQ. The CDR3 consists of 16 residues.

J is TRBJ2-2 and V is TRBV28, with TRBD2 matching over 9 bases. The V gene end was trimmed by 6 bases and the J gene end by 3 bases; junction bases not matched to a gene: 14. The length of the CDR3 is 18 residues. Germline V CDR1 and CDR2: MDHEN, SYDVKM. The CDR3: CASSSGVAGVIYTGELFF. For the CDR3, the DNA is TGTGCCAGCAGCTCCGGGGTAGCGGGAGTCATCTACACCGGGGAGCTGTTTTTT.

The chain is built from TRBV2 and TRBJ1-4, with a possible D match to TRBD1 (5 bases). CDR1 and CDR2 from the germline V gene are SNHLY and FYNNEI. The CDR3 has 13 residues. Trimming shortened V by 8 bases and J by 8 bases, and 15 bases separated the two germline ends. The CDR3 nucleotides are TGTGCCAGCTCGCGGGGGGGAGTGGAAAAACTGTTTTTT. It specifies CASSRGGVEKLFF.

This clone occurred once. The genes are TRBV5-1 and TRBJ2-2; the match to TRBD2 covers 11 bases. Germline V gives CDR1 SGHRS, CDR2 YFSETQ. V was clipped by 2 bases and J by 4 bases; unmatched bases: 1. This CDR3 contains 15 residues. This chain's CDR3 is CASSFLAGGTGELFF. Written as DNA, the CDR3 is TGCGCCAGCAGCTTCCTAGCGGGGGGCACCGGGGAGCTGTTTTTT.

The chain uses TRBV6-2 or TRBV6-3 and TRBJ2-7, with D maybe TRBD2 (5 bases). The CDR3 is 13 residues long. Germline CDR1 and CDR2: MNHEY and SVGEGT. The V end lost 2 bases, the J end lost 6 bases, and 11 bases lay between the germline ends. The CDR3 protein is CASSYPGRGEQYV. As DNA, the CDR3 is TGTGCCAGCAGTTACCCTGGACGGGGCGAGCAGTACGTC.

The V gene is TRBV5-6, the J gene TRBJ2-5; D gene unclear. CDR1 is SGHDT and CDR2 is YYEEEE in the germline V gene. Trimming took off 4 bases at V and 5 bases at J, with 12 bases between the two ends. The CDR3 consists of 13 residues. The CDR3, as DNA: TGTGCCAGCAGCCCCGCGATGAGCGAGACCCAGTACTTC. Translation gives CASSPAMSETQYF.

The chain is built from TRBV6-5 and TRBJ1-1; the D is unclear. This CDR3 is built from 14 residues. Trimming left V 8 bases short and J 5 bases short, with 18 bases between. Per the germline V gene, CDR1 is MNHEY and CDR2 is SVGAGI. Here the CDR3 reads CASGEGLTRTEAFF. CDR3 in DNA: TGTGCCAGCGGGGAGGGATTAACGAGGACTGAAGCTTTCTTT.

The CDR3 here is CASSFRLANTGELFF. CDR3 in DNA: TGTGCCAGCAGTTTTAGGCTAGCCAACACCGGGGAGCTGTTTTTT. The chain carries TRBV27 and TRBJ2-2; tentative D call: TRBD2 (5 bases). Deletions cut 3 bases from V and 2 bases from J, with 10 bases between. The germline gives CDR1 MNHEY, CDR2 SMNVEV (reference sequence). CDR3 length: 15 amino acids.

This chain connects TRBV5-1 to TRBJ2-5; 9 bases are a match to TRBD2. CDR1 and CDR2 (germline): SGHRS, YFSETQ. The length of the CDR3 is 16 residues. With V trimmed by 10 bases and J by 4 bases, 17 bases remained unmatched. The CDR3 nucleotides read TGCGCCTCTGCAGGGGGTGCGGGAGGGCCGAGAGAGACCCAGTACTTC. Encoded protein: CASAGGAGGPRETQYF.

The J gene is TRBJ1-4, the V gene TRBV6-6, with D possibly TRBD1 on 6 matching bases. The CDR3 contains 13 residues. Germline-derived CDR1 and CDR2 are MNHNY and SVGAGI (reference sequence). The V and J ends lost 9 bases and 8 bases respectively, with 16 bases between them. The CDR3 DNA is TGTGCCAGTCTTGGGGGGGCAGGGGAAAAACTGTTTTTT. The encoded protein is CASLGGAGEKLFF.

This chain uses TRBV5-4 with TRBJ1-2, with TRBD1 as a possible D gene (6 bases). There are 14 residues in the CDR3. Germline V gene sequence: CDR1 SGHNT, CDR2 YYREEE (reference sequence). V shed 3 bases and J shed 5 bases, with 14 bases lying between them. The CDR3: CASSSQGTRYGYTF. The CDR3 DNA sequence: TGTGCCAGCAGCTCACAGGGTACGAGGTATGGCTACACCTTC.

The J gene is TRBJ1-1, the V gene TRBV19; TRBD1 is a possible D gene (6 bases). The ends were cut back, 3 bases at V and 5 bases at J, with 13 bases in the middle. The germline gives CDR1 LNHDA, CDR2 SQIVND (reference sequence). The CDR3 has 14 residues. The CDR3 spells CASSIPGVWTEAFF. The DNA of the CDR3 is TGTGCCAGTAGTATCCCAGGGGTATGGACTGAAGCTTTCTTT.